These T cell receptor beta chains were read from a single sample in a study of technical replicates of blood from several donors. Repertoires were generated with immunoSEQ multiplex PCR, while TCRdb's copy carries only in-frame clones and drops some. The sample lists under 100,000 clones; approximately 86% were seen once. What was sequenced was PBMCs. The receptors here all came from a human donor in good health. Some clones in this sample may be carry-over from other donors' samples. Each CDR3 is given with its conserved first and last residue. A D gene is named only where the DNA matches it firmly. Some rows have no size entry. The others give once, few or many, or a class for an expanded clone.

>TRBV7-9|-|TRBJ1-6|-
CASSLRTGGQSLPLHF
TGTGCCAGCAGCCTCAGGACGGGGGGCCAATCCTTACCCCTCCACTTT
>TRBV6-5|TRBD2|TRBJ2-3|-
CASSYSRLAGGTQYF
TGTGCCAGCAGTTACTCAAGACTAGCGGGGGGTACGCAGTATTTT
>TRBV6-5|TRBD2|TRBJ2-7|few
CASSYSSLAGSEQYF
TGTGCCAGCAGTTACTCGTCACTAGCGGGTTCCGAGCAGTACTTC
>TRBV27|-|TRBJ1-4|-
CASSREPRGSAEKLFF
TGTGCCAGCAGCCGAGAACCCCGGGGTTCCGCTGAAAAACTGTTTTTT
>TRBV6-5|TRBD1|TRBJ1-3|-
CASSPDRVGNTIYF
TGTGCCAGCAGCCCGGACAGGGTCGGAAACACCATATATTTT
>TRBV2|-|TRBJ2-7|-
CASSEGLSYEQYF
TGTGCCAGCAGTGAAGGACTGTCCTACGAGCAGTACTTC
>TRBV7-9|-|TRBJ2-7|-
CASSLGLGILRYEQYF
TGTGCCAGCAGCTTAGGGCTCGGGATACTCCGCTACGAGCAGTACTTC
>TRBV11-2|TRBD1|TRBJ1-1|-
CASSSLKGQGEAFF
TGTGCCAGCAGCTCCCTCAAGGGACAGGGTGAAGCTTTCTTT
>TRBV29-1|-|TRBJ2-1|-
CSVGSMTSRVNEQFF
TGCAGCGTTGGTTCTATGACTTCGCGGGTCAATGAGCAGTTCTTC
>TRBV2|TRBD1|TRBJ2-7|-
CASSEYTDRDEQYF
TGTGCCAGCAGTGAATATACCGACAGGGACGAGCAGTACTTC
>TRBV7-9|-|TRBJ2-7|-
CASSSPRGRISYEQYF
TGTGCCAGCAGCTCCCCCAGGGGTAGGATCTCCTACGAGCAGTACTTC
>TRBV28|TRBD1|TRBJ1-3|-
CAGRNAGGKGNTIYF
TGTGCCGGCCGCAACGCAGGGGGCAAGGGAAACACCATATATTTT
>TRBV30|-|TRBJ1-2|-
CALAQGTNYGYTF
TGTGCCTTAGCACAGGGTACCAACTATGGCTACACCTTC
>TRBV4-2|-|TRBJ2-3|-
CASSQVSRAYTDTQYF
TGTGCCAGCAGCCAAGTCTCGCGGGCCTACACAGATACGCAGTATTTT
>TRBV5-8|TRBD1|TRBJ1-5|-
CASTLNRGGPNQPQHF
TGTGCCAGCACGCTAAACAGGGGGGGTCCCAATCAGCCCCAGCATTTT
>TRBV28|TRBD1|TRBJ1-1|-
CASSYGQGAGTEAFF
TGTGCCAGCAGCTACGGACAGGGGGCCGGGACTGAAGCTTTCTTT
>TRBV5-1|-|TRBJ2-5|once
CASRRQETQYF
TGCGCCAGCAGGCGACAAGAGACCCAGTACTTC
>TRBV4-1|-|TRBJ1-2|few
CASSRDTVDGYTF
TGCGCCAGCAGCCGGGACACCGTCGATGGCTACACCTTC
>TRBV2|-|TRBJ1-1|-
CASRVRGNTEAFF
TGTGCCAGCAGGGTAAGGGGGAACACTGAAGCTTTCTTT
>TRBV5-3|-|TRBJ1-1|-
CARSFLVMWNTEAFF
TGTGCCAGAAGCTTTTTAGTAATGTGGAACACTGAAGCTTTCTTT
>TRBV7-2|-|TRBJ2-5|-
CASSTASLQETQYF
TGTGCCAGCAGCACAGCCAGCCTCCAAGAGACCCAGTACTTC